Each of the 21 T cell receptor beta chains below was sequenced from the same sample in a study of T cell responses to AZD1222 COVID-19 vaccine. The repertoire was sequenced with immunoSEQ multiplex PCR; TCRdb's copy has only in-frame clones and lacks some. The sample lists some 61,000 clones, about 88% occurring once. Sequenced material: peripheral blood, taken on day 0 of AZD1222 vaccination. The receptors stem from an adult in good health.

The table lists this clone with a count of one. The chain employs TRBV25-1 and TRBJ1-2; D may be TRBD1 (6 bases). The germline V gene has CDR1 MGHDK and CDR2 SYGVNS. The V end lost 5 bases, the J end lost 8 bases, and 15 bases lay between the germline ends. The CDR3 covers 13 residues. The CDR3 reads CASSWDTIGGYTF. The CDR3 DNA reads TGTGCCAGCAGTTGGGACACCATCGGGGGCTACACCTTC.

J is TRBJ1-2 and V is TRBV7-8; D gene uncertain. This CDR3 is 11 amino acids long. The V gene's germline CDR1 is SGHVS and CDR2 FQNEAQ. The ends were cut back, 1 base at V and 13 bases at J, with 10 bases in the middle. The chain's CDR3 is CASSLGTGITF. The CDR3 DNA sequence: TGTGCCAGCAGCTTAGGGACGGGGATCACCTTC.

The chain couples TRBV7-9 to TRBJ1-4, with D maybe TRBD1 (5 bases). Germline CDR1 SEHNR, CDR2 FQNEAQ (reference sequence). The CDR3 totals 15 residues. Trimming removed 0 bases at V and 7 bases at J, with 12 bases between. The CDR3: CASSLASGQGEKLFF. CDR3 coding DNA: TGTGCCAGCAGCTTAGCCTCGGGGCAGGGTGAAAAACTGTTTTTT.

CDR3: CASSYDPSIYEQYF. The CDR3 nucleotides are TGTGCCAGCAGTTACGACCCCTCCATCTACGAGCAGTACTTC. V is TRBV6-5 and J is TRBJ2-7; D gene uncertain. The CDR3 extends over 14 amino acids. V dropped 2 bases and J dropped 3 bases, with 11 bases sitting between them. The germline CDR1 and CDR2 sequences are MNHEY and SVGAGI.

This clone was counted a few times. V and J are TRBV6-4 and TRBJ2-1; possible D gene TRBD1, 6 bases. There are 13 residues in the CDR3. V lost 3 bases, J lost 7 bases, and 10 bases lay in between. Germline V gene sequence: CDR1 MRHNA, CDR2 SNTAGT. The chain's CDR3 is CASSEGTRNEQFF. DNA of the CDR3: TGTGCCAGCAGTGAGGGGACAAGGAATGAGCAGTTCTTC.

The chain uses TRBV28 and TRBJ2-7, with a possible D match to TRBD1 (6 bases). Trimming removed 6 bases from V and 4 bases from J, with 16 bases in between. The germline V gene encodes CDR1 MDHEN and CDR2 SYDVKM. The CDR3 has 14 residues. The CDR3 DNA follows: TGTGCCAGCAGGAGCCCGAAAGGGGGATACGAGCAGTACTTC. Its translation is CASRSPKGGYEQYF.

This clone was seen more than once but under ten times. This chain uses TRBV2 with TRBJ1-6; D is possibly TRBD1 (6 bases). V shed 5 bases and J shed 6 bases, with 11 bases lying between them. Germline CDR1 is SNHLY and CDR2 is FYNNEI. There are 14 residues in the CDR3. The CDR3 nucleotides read TGTGCCAGCAGTATACAGGGTCCTAATTCACCCCTCCACTTT. Protein sequence: CASSIQGPNSPLHF.

This chain links TRBV25-1 with TRBJ2-7; TRBD2 might be the D (5 bases). In germline, CDR1 is MGHDK, CDR2 SYGVNS. Trimming removed 6 bases from V and 0 bases from J, with 9 bases in between. This CDR3 has 13 amino acids. CDR3 amino acids: CASRPAASYEQYF. CDR3 nucleotide sequence: TGTGCCAGCAGACCAGCGGCCTCCTACGAGCAGTACTTC.

This clone was observed once. V and J are TRBV3-1 (or the pseudogene TRBV3-2) and TRBJ2-7; 9 bases are shared with TRBD2. This CDR3 has 15 residues. Germline V CDR1 and CDR2: LGHDT, YNNKEL (reference sequence). With V trimmed by 6 bases and J by 0 bases, 6 bases remained unmatched. The CDR3 loop reads CASSLIAGASYEQYF. DNA of the CDR3: TGTGCCAGCAGTCTAATAGCGGGGGCCTCCTACGAGCAGTACTTC.

This chain uses TRBV27 with TRBJ1-5, with D perhaps TRBD1 (6 bases). Trimming pared 6 bases from V and 3 bases from J, leaving 15 bases between. The CDR3 is 15 residues long. The germline V gene has CDR1 MNHEY and CDR2 SMNVEV (reference sequence). The CDR3 region is CASRYTGKVNQPQHF. The CDR3 DNA is TGTGCCAGCAGATACACAGGGAAGGTCAATCAGCCCCAGCATTTT.

The chain joins TRBV6-5 to TRBJ2-7; 8 nucleotides match TRBD2. With 2 bases clipped from V and 3 bases from J, the junction kept 3 bases outside the gene matches. The CDR3 extends over 14 amino acids. Looked up from germline, CDR1 is MNHEY and CDR2 is SVGAGI. CDR3 loop: CASSYGGGLYEQYF. In nucleotides, the CDR3 is TGTGCCAGCAGTTACGGCGGGGGGCTCTACGAGCAGTACTTC.

The chain recombines TRBV5-1 with TRBJ2-5; 7 positions agree with TRBD1. The J segment lost 0 bases and the V segment lost 5 bases, leaving 7 bases of the junction unmatched. This CDR3 is 15 amino acids long. Germline values: CDR1 SGHRS, CDR2 YFSETQ. CDR3 protein: CASSSGTAYQETQYF. CDR3 coding DNA: TGCGCCAGCAGTTCCGGGACAGCTTACCAAGAGACCCAGTACTTC. Full variable domain (outside the CDR3, taken from reference TRBV5-1 and TRBJ2-5): KAGVTQTPRYLIKTRGQQVTLSCSPISGHRSVSWYQQTPGQGLQFLFEYFSETQRNKGNFPGRFSGRQFSNSRSEMNVSTLELGDSALYLCASSSGTAYQETQYFGPGTRLLVL.

J is TRBJ2-1 and V is TRBV6-5, with a weak D call TRBD2 (6 bases). Germline-derived CDR1 and CDR2 are MNHEY and SVGAGI. CDR3 length equals 14 residues. V shed 0 bases and J shed 6 bases, with 9 bases lying between them. In nucleotides, the CDR3 is TGTGCCAGCAGTTACTCGAGGGACTCCAATGAGCAGTTCTTC. This encodes CASSYSRDSNEQFF.

This clone was counted only a few times. CDR3 nucleotide sequence: TGTGCCAGCAGACTCGGACAGGGTGCAACCTACGAGCAGTACTTC. This encodes CASRLGQGATYEQYF. This chain uses TRBV6-6 with TRBJ2-7, with 8 bases fitting TRBD1. The CDR3 runs to 15 residues. V shed 6 bases, J shed 2 bases, and the junction held 9 bases outside the gene matches. Germline V gene sequence: CDR1 MNHNY, CDR2 SVGAGI (reference sequence).

Only a few counts were recorded for this clone. The chain is built from TRBV19 and TRBJ1-4, with D tentatively TRBD1 (5 bases). Germline CDR1 reads LNHDA; CDR2 reads SQIVND (reference sequence). Deletions cut 5 bases from V and 6 bases from J, with 13 bases between. This CDR3 contains 14 residues. CDR3: CASSLFQGDEKLFF. The DNA for the CDR3 is TGTGCCAGTAGTCTTTTCCAGGGTGATGAAAAACTGTTTTTT. Full variable domain (missing parts from reference TRBV19 and TRBJ1-4): DGGITQSPKYLFRKEGQNVTLSCEQNLNHDAMYWYRQDPGQGLRLIYYSQIVNDFQKGDIAEGYSVSREKKESFPLTVTSAQKNPTAFYLCASSLFQGDEKLFFGSGTQLSVL.

The chain joins TRBV5-1 to TRBJ2-3; a weak D match, TRBD2 (6 bases). Germline V lookup: CDR1 SGHRS, CDR2 YFSETQ. There are 13 residues in the CDR3. The germline V and J ends were trimmed by 6 bases and 6 bases, with 14 bases remaining between them. Here the CDR3 DNA reads TGCGCCAGCAAGGCGGAGGGGTCGGATACGCAGTATTTT. Amino acid sequence: CASKAEGSDTQYF.

V is TRBV6-1 and J is TRBJ1-5; the D gene is possibly TRBD1 (5 bases). Germline V lookup: CDR1 MNHNS, CDR2 SASEGT. The CDR3 extends over 18 amino acids. The V end lost 4 bases, the J end lost 3 bases, and 22 bases lay between the germline ends. The CDR3 nucleotides read TGTGCCAGCAGTGGCACCCTCATCCTCGGAGGGGACAATCAGCCCCAGCATTTT. This gives the protein CASSGTLILGGDNQPQHF.

This clone was seen only a few times. The chain carries TRBV6-1 and TRBJ2-7, with D possibly being TRBD1 or TRBD2 (5 bases each). The CDR3 is made up of 15 amino acids. V lost 6 bases and J lost 3, with 18 bases in between. Germline CDR1 and CDR2: MNHNS and SASEGT. CDR3 nucleotides: TGTGCCAGCAGCTCCGGGGACGTTGAAGGCTACGAGCAGTACTTC. Translating it yields CASSSGDVEGYEQYF.

The chain uses TRBV11-3 and TRBJ2-7; 10 bases are a match to TRBD2. The CDR3 spans 13 residues. Per the germline V gene, CDR1 is SGHNT and CDR2 is YENEEA. J gave up 4 bases and V 5 bases, and 2 bases lay outside the gene matches. The CDR3 nucleotides are TGTGCCAGCAGCCAAGCGGGAGGGTACGAGCAGTACTTC. Its translation: CASSQAGGYEQYF. The variable domain in full, completed from reference TRBV11-3 and TRBJ2-7, reads EAGVVQSPRYKIIEKKQPVAFWCNPISGHNTLYWYLQNLGQGPELLIRYENEEAVDDSQLPKDRFSAERLKGVDSTLKIQPAELGDSAVYLCASSQAGGYEQYFGPGTRLTVT.

This clone has just one count. This chain connects TRBV6-5 to TRBJ1-2; 7 bases are a match to TRBD1. The germline V gene has CDR1 MNHEY and CDR2 SVGAGI. The CDR3 length is 15 residues. Unmatched junction bases numbered 11, after V lost 7 bases and J lost 3 bases. CDR3 sequence reads: CASTGGTATDYGYTF. The CDR3, as DNA: TGTGCCAGCACAGGAGGGACAGCTACAGACTATGGCTACACCTTC.

The chain employs TRBV7-6 and TRBJ2-1; 10 nucleotides align to TRBD2. Germline V gene sequence: CDR1 SGHVS, CDR2 FNYEAQ. The CDR3 is made up of 15 amino acids. The junction had 7 bases not matched to a gene; V was cut back by 1 base and J by 10 bases. The CDR3 bases are TGTGCCAGCAGCTTAGGGACTAGCGGATTCGGAGAGCAGTTCTTC. Translation: CASSLGTSGFGEQFF.